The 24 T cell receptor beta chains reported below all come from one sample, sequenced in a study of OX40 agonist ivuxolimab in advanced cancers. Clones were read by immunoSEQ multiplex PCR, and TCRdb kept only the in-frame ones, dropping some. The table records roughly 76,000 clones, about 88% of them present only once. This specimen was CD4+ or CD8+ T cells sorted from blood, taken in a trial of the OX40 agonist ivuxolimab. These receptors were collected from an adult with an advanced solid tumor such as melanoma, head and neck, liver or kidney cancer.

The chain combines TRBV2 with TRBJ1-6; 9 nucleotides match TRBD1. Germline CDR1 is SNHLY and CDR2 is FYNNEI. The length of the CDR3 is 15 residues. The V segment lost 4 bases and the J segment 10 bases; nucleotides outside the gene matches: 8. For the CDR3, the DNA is TGTGCCAGCAGTGGGGCCGGGACAGGGAGGTCACCCCTCCACTTT. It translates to CASSGAGTGRSPLHF. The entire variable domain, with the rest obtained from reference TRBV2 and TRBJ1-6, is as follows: EPEVTQTPSHQVTQMGQEVILRCVPISNHLYFYWYRQILGQKVEFLVSFYNNEISEKSEIFDDQFSVERPDGSNFTLKIRSTKLEDSAMYFCASSGAGTGRSPLHFGNGTRLTVT.

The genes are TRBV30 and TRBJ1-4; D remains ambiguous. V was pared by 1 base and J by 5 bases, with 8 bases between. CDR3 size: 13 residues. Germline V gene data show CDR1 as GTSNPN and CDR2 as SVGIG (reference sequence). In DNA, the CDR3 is TGTGCCTGGAGTGGGCAGAGAAATGAAAAACTGTTTTTT. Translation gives CAWSGQRNEKLFF.

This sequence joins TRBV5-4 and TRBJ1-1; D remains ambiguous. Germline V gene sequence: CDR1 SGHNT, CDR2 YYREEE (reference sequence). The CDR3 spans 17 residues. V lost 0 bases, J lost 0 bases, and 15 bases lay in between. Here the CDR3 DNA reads TGTGCCAGCAGCTTGGCCGGGCGGGGATCCATGAACACTGAAGCTTTCTTT. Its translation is CASSLAGRGSMNTEAFF.

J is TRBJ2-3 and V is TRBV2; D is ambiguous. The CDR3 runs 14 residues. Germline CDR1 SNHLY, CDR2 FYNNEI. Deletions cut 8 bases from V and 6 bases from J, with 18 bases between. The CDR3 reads CASRAATQWDTQYF. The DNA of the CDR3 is TGTGCCAGCCGGGCGGCTACGCAATGGGATACGCAGTATTTT.

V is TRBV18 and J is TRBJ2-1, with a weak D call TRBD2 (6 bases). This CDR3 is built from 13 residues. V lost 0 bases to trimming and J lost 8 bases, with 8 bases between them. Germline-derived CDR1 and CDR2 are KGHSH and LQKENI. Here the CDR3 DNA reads TGTGCCAGCTCACCACCTGGGGAGGATGAGCAGTTCTTC. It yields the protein CASSPPGEDEQFF.

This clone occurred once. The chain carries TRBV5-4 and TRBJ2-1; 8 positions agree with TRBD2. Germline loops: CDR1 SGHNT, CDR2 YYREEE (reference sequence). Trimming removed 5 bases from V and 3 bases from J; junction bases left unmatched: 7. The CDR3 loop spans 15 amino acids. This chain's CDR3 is CASSQTSEGYNEQFF. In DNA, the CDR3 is TGTGCCAGCAGTCAGACTAGCGAAGGCTACAATGAGCAGTTCTTC.

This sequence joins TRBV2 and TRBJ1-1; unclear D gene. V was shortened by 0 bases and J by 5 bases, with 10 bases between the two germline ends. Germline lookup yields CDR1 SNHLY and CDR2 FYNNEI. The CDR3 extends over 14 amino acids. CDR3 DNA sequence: TGTGCCAGCAGTGAAGCGCTTCGGGAAACTGAAGCTTTCTTT. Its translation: CASSEALRETEAFF.

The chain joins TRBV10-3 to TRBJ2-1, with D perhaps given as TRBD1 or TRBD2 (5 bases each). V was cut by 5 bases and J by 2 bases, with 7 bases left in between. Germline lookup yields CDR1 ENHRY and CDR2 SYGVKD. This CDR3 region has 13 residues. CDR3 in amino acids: CAISQGPYNEQFF. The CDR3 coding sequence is TGTGCCATCAGTCAGGGACCCTACAATGAGCAGTTCTTC.

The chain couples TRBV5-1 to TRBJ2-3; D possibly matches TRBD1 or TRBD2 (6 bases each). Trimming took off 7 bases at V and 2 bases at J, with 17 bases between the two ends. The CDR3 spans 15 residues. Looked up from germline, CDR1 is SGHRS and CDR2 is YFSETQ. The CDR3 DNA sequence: TGCGCCAGCTCCGGCGCGGGACAATTCACAGATACGCAGTATTTT. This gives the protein CASSGAGQFTDTQYF.

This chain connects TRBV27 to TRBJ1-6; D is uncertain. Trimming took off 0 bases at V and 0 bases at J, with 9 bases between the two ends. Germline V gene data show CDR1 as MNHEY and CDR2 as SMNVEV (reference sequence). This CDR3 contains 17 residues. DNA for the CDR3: TGTGCCAGCAGTTTATCCATCCCAAGCTCCTATAATTCACCCCTCCACTTT. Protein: CASSLSIPSSYNSPLHF.

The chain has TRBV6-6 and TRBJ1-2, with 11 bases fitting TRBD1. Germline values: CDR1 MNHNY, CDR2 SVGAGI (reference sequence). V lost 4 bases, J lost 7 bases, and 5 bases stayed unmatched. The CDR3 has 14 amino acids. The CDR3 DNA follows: TGTGCCAGCAGTTCCGGGACAGGGGGTCGTGGCTACACCTTC. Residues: CASSSGTGGRGYTF.

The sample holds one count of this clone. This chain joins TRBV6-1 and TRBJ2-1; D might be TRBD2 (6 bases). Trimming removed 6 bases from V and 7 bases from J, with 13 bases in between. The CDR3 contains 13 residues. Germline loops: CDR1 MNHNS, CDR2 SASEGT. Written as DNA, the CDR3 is TGTGCCAGCAGCTTGGCTAGCGAGAATGAGCAGTTCTTC. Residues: CASSLASENEQFF.

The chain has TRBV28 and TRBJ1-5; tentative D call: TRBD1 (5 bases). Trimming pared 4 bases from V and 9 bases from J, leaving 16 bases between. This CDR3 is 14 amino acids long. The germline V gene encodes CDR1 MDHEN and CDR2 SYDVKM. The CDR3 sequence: CASSSHTGSSPQHF. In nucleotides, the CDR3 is TGTGCCAGCAGTTCCCACACAGGATCTTCGCCCCAGCATTTT.

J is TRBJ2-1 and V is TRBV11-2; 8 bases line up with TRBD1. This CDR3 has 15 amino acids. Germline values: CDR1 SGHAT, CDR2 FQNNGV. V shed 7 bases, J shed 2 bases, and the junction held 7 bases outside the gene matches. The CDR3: CASTVTTGAYNEQFF. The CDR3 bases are TGTGCCAGCACCGTAACGACAGGGGCCTACAATGAGCAGTTCTTC.

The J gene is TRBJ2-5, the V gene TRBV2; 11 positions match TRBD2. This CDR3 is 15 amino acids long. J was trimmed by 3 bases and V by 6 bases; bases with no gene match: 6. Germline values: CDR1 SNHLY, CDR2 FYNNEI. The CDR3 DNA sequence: TGTGCCAGCAGCTTACTGACTAGCGGGGAAGAGACCCAGTACTTC. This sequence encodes CASSLLTSGEETQYF.

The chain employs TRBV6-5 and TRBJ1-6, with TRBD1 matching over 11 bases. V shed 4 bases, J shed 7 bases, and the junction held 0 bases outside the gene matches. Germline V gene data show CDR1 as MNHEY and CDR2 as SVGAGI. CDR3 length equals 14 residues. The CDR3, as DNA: TGTGCCAGCAGTTGGGACAGGGGGAATTCACCCCTCCACTTT. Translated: CASSWDRGNSPLHF.

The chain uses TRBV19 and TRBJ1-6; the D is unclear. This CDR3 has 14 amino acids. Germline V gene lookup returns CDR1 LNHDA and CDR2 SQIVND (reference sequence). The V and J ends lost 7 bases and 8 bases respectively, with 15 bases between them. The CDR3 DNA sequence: TGTGCCAGTACCCCGGACCCTTATTATTCACCCCTCCACTTT. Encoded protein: CASTPDPYYSPLHF. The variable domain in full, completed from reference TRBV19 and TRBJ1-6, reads DGGITQSPKYLFRKEGQNVTLSCEQNLNHDAMYWYRQDPGQGLRLIYYSQIVNDFQKGDIAEGYSVSREKKESFPLTVTSAQKNPTAFYLCASTPDPYYSPLHFGNGTRLTVT.

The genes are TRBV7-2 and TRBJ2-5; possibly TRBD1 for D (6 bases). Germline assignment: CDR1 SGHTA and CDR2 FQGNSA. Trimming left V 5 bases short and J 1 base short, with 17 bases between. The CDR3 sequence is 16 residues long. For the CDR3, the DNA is TGTGCCAGCAGCATCCTAGGACAGATGCTCCAAGAGACCCAGTACTTC. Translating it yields CASSILGQMLQETQYF.

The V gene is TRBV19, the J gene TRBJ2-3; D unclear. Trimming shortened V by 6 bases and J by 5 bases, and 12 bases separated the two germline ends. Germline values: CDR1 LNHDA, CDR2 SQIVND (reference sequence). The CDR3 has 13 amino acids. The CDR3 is CASRSWAEDTQYF. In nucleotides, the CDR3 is TGTGCCAGTAGGAGTTGGGCAGAAGATACGCAGTATTTT.

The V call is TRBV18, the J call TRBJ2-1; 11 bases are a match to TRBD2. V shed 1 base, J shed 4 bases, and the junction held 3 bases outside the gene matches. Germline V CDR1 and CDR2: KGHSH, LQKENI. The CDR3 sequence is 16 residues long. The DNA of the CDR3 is TGTGCCAGCTCACCACGGACTAGCGGGTCATACAATGAGCAGTTCTTC. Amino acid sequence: CASSPRTSGSYNEQFF.

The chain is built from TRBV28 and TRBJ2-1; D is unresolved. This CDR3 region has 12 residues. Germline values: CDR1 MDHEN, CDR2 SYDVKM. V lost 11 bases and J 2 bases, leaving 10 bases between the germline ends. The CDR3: CAAPSPYNEQFF. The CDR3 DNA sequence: TGTGCCGCACCGTCCCCCTACAATGAGCAGTTCTTC.

CDR3 DNA: TGCGCCAGCAGCTTGTTGTCTAGCGGGGGAGACACAGATACGCAGTATTTT. It is translated as CASSLLSSGGDTDTQYF. V usage is TRBV5-1 and J usage is TRBJ2-3; 10 nucleotides agree with TRBD2. J was trimmed by 2 bases and V by 1 base; bases with no gene match: 7. CDR1 and CDR2 from the germline V gene are SGHRS and YFSETQ. The CDR3 is 17 residues long. The whole variable domain, remainder taken from reference TRBV5-1 and TRBJ2-3, is KAGVTQTPRYLIKTRGQQVTLSCSPISGHRSVSWYQQTPGQGLQFLFEYFSETQRNKGNFPGRFSGRQFSNSRSEMNVSTLELGDSALYLCASSLLSSGGDTDTQYFGPGTRLTVL.

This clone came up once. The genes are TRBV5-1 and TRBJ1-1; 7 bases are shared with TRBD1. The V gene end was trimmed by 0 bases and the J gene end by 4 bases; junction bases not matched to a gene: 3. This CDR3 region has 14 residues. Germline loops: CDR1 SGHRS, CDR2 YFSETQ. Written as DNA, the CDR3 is TGCGCCAGCAGCTTGGCCCCAGGGGGCACTGAAGCTTTCTTT. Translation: CASSLAPGGTEAFF.

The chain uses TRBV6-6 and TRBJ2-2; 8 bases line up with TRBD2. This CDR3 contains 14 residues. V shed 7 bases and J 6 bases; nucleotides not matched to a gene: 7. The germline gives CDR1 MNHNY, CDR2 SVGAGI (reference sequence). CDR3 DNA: TGTGCCAGCACCGGACTAGCCCTGGCCGGGGAGCTGTTTTTT. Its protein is CASTGLALAGELFF.